The entry that follows covers one T cell receptor beta chain sequence. Germline V gives CDR1 SEHNR, CDR2 FQNEAQ (reference sequence). CDR3 length: 16 residues. V was pared by 8 bases and J by 0 bases, with 20 bases between. This sample was taken from a study of blood T cell repertoires in COVID-19. Background on the study: Acute and convalescent COVID-19 specimens originated in the United States, Italy and Spain.

Original processing notes: Amplification from reference gene primers served as the basis for estimated nucleated cell counts. TCRdb's copy holds only in-frame clones and misses some; the assay was immunoSEQ multiplex PCR. D and trimming come from the DNA, and the V and J calls and clone size come from that table. This sample has about 220,000 clones, with 65% to 90% found just once. Seattle patients were enrolled during active infection and followed longitudinally. V is TRBV7-9 and J is TRBJ2-7; D possibly corresponds to TRBD1 (5 bases). The source of this sequence is a woman aged 70-85 years with COVID-19, enrolled during active disease. The sample was peripheral blood. This CDR3 reads CASEGATAKSSYEQYF. The CDR3 nucleotides are TGTGCCAGCGAAGGGGCGACAGCTAAAAGCTCCTACGAGCAGTACTTC.